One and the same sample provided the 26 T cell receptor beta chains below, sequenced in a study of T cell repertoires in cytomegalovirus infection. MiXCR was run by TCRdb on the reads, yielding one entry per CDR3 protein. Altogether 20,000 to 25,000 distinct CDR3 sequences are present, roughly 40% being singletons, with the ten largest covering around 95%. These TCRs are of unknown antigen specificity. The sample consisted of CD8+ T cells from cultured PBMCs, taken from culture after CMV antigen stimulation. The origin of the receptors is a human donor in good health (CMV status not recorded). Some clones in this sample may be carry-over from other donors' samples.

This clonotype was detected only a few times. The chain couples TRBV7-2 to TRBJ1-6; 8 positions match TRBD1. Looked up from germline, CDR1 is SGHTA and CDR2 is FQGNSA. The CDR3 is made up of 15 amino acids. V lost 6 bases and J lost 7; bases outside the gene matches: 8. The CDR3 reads CASSRRGLANSPLHF. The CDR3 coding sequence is TGTGCCAGCAGTCGCAGGGGGCTGGCAAATTCACCCCTCCACTTT. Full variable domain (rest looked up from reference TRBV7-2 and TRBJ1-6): GAGVSQSPSNKVTEKGKDVELRCDPISGHTALYWYRQSLGQGLEFLIYFQGNSAPDKSGLPSDRFSAERTGGSVSTLTIQRTQQEDSAVYLCASSRRGLANSPLHFGNGTRLTVT.

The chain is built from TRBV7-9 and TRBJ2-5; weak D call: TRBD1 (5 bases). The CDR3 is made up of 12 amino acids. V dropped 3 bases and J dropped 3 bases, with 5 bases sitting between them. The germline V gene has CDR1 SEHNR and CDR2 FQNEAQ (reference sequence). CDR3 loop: CASSFREETQYF. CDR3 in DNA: TGTGCCAGCAGCTTCAGGGAAGAGACCCAGTACTTC. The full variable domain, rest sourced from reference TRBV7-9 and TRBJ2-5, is DTGVSQNPRHKITKRGQNVTFRCDPISEHNRLYWYRQTLGQGPEFLTYFQNEAQLEKSRLLSDRFSAERPKGSFSTLEIQRTEQGDSAMYLCASSFREETQYFGPGTRLLVL.

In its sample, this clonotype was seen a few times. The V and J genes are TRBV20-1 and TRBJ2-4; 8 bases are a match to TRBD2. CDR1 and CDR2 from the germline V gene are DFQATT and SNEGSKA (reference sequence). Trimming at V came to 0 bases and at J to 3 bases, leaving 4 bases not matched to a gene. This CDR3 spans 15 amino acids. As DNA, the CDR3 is TGCAGTGCTAGAGATCGGGGGGGGAGCAAAAACATTCAGTACTTC. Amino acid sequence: CSARDRGGSKNIQYF.

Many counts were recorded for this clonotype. The CDR3 reads CASSLGGLGRGVDYGYTF. CDR3 nucleotide sequence: TGTGCCAGCAGCTTAGGGGGGCTCGGGCGGGGGGTCGACTATGGCTACACCTTC. The chain couples TRBV7-8 to TRBJ1-2, with D tentatively TRBD1 (6 bases). The germline CDR1 and CDR2 sequences are SGHVS and FQNEAQ. The V end lost 1 base, the J end lost 3 bases, and 21 bases lay between the germline ends. The CDR3 runs 18 residues.

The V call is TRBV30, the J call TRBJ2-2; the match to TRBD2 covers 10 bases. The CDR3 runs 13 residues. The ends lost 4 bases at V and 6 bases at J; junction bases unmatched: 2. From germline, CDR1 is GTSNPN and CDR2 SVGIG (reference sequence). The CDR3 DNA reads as TGTGCCTGGACCCTAGCGGGAGCCGGGGAGCTGTTTTTT. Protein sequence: CAWTLAGAGELFF.

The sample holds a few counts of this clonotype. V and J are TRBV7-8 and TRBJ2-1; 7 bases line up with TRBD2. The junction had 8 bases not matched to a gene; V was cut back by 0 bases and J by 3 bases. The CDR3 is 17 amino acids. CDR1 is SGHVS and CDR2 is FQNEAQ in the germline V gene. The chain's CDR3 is CASSLAGPRGFYNEQFF. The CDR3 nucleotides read TGTGCCAGCAGCTTAGCGGGACCGCGGGGGTTCTACAATGAGCAGTTCTTC.

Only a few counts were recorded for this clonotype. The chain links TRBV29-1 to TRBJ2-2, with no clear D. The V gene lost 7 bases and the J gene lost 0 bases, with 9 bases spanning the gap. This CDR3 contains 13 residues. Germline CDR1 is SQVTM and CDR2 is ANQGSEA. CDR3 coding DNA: TGCAGCGGGCTAAGCGCGAACACCGGGGAGCTGTTTTTT. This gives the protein CSGLSANTGELFF.

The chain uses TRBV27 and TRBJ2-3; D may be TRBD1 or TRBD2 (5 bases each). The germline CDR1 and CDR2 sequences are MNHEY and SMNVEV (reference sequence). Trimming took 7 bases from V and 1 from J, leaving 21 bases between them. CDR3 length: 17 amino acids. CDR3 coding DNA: TGTGCCAGCACTCCAAGGGACGCAACCTGGGGCACAGATACGCAGTATTTT. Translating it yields CASTPRDATWGTDTQYF.

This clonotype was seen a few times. CDR3 in amino acids: CASSSGLAGAYEQYF. CDR3 coding DNA: TGTGCCAGCAGCTCCGGACTAGCGGGAGCCTACGAGCAGTACTTC. V gene TRBV7-2 combines with J gene TRBJ2-7; 13 bases are a match to TRBD2. CDR3 length equals 15 residues. Unmatched junction bases numbered 2, after V lost 4 bases and J lost 2 bases. Germline lookup yields CDR1 SGHTA and CDR2 FQGNSA. Using reference TRBV7-2 and TRBJ2-7 for the parts outside the CDR3, the full variable domain is GAGVSQSPSNKVTEKGKDVELRCDPISGHTALYWYRQSLGQGLEFLIYFQGNSAPDKSGLPSDRFSAERTGGSVSTLTIQRTQQEDSAVYLCASSSGLAGAYEQYFGPGTRLTVT.

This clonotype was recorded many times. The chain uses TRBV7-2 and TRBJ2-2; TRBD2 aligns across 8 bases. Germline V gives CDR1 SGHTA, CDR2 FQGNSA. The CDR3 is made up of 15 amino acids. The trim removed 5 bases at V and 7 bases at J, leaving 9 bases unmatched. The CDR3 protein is CASSPTGGVGGELFF. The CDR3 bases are TGTGCCAGCAGCCCGACGGGGGGGGTTGGCGGGGAGCTGTTTTTT.

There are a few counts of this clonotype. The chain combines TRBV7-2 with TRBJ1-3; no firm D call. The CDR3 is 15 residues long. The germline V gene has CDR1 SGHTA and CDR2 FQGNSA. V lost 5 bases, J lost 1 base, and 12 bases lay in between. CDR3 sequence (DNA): TGTGCCAGCAGCCGAGGGTTGGGGTCTGGAAACACCATATATTTT. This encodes CASSRGLGSGNTIYF.

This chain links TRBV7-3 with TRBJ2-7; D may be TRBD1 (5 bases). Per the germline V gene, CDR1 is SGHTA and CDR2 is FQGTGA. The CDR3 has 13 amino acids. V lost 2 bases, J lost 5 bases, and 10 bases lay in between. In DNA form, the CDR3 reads TGTGCCAGCAGCTTAGCAGGGTCCGACGAGCAGTACTTC. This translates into CASSLAGSDEQYF.

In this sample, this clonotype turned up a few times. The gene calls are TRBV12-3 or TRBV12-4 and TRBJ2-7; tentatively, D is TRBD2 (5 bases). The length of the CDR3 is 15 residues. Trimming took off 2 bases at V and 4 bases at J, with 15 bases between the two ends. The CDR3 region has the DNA TGTGCCAGCAGTTTACTCCGACTACCCTCTTACGAGCAGTACTTC. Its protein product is CASSLLRLPSYEQYF.

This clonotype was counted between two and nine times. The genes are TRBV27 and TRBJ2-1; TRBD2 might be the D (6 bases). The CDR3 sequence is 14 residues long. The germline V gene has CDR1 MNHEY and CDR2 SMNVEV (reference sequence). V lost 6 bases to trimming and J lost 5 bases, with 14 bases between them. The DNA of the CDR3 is TGTGCCAGCAGCTGGGGGGACGTTGACAATGAGCAGTTCTTC. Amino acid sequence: CASSWGDVDNEQFF.

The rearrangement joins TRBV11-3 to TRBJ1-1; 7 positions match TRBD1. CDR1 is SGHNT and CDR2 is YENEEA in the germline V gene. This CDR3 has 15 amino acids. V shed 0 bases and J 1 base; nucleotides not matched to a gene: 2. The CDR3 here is CASSLDRTGNTEAFF. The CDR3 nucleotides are TGTGCCAGCAGCTTAGATCGGACAGGGAACACTGAAGCTTTCTTT.

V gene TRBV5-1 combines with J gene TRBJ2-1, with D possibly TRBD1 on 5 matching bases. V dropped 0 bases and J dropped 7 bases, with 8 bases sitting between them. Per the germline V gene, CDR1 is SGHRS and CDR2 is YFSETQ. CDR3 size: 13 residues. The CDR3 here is CASSLEGPNEQFF. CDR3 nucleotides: TGCGCCAGCAGCTTGGAGGGGCCGAATGAGCAGTTCTTC.

The CDR3 region has the DNA TGTGCCAGCCGCGCCACAGGGAGCTATAATGAAAAACTGTTTTTT. Protein product: CASRATGSYNEKLFF. J is TRBJ1-4 and V is TRBV12-3 or TRBV12-4; TRBD1 is a possible D gene (6 bases). The V end was cut by 8 bases, the J end by 4 bases, with 17 bases between. The length of the CDR3 is 15 residues.

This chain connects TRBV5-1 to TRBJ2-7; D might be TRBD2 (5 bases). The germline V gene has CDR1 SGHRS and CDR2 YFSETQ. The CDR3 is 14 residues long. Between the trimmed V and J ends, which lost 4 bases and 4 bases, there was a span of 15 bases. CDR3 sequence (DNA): TGCGCCAGCAGCCTAACAGAGGGAACTTACGAGCAGTACTTC. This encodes CASSLTEGTYEQYF.

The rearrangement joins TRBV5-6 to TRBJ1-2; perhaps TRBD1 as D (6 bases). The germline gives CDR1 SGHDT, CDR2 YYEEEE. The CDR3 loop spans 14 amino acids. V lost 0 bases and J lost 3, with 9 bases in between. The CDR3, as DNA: TGTGCCAGCAGCTTGGGACAGGTTTACTATGGCTACACCTTC. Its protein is CASSLGQVYYGYTF.

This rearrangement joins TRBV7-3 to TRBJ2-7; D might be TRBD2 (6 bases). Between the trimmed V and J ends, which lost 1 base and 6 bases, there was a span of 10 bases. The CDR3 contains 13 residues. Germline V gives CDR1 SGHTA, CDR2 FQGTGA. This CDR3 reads CASSLKLASEQYF. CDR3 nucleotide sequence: TGTGCCAGCAGCTTAAAACTAGCATCCGAGCAGTACTTC.

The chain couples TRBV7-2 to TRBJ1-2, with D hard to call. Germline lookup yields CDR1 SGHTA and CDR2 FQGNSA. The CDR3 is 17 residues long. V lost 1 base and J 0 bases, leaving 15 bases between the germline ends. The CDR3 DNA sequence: TGTGCCAGCAGCTTAGTTTCGCAGGCCCACCCTAACTATGGCTACACCTTC. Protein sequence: CASSLVSQAHPNYGYTF.

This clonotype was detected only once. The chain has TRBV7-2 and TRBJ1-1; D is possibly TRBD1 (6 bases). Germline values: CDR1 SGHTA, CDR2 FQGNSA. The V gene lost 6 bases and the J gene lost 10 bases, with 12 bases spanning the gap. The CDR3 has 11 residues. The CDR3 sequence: CASSQGRGAFF. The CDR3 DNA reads TGTGCCAGCAGTCAGGGGCGGGGAGCTTTCTTT.

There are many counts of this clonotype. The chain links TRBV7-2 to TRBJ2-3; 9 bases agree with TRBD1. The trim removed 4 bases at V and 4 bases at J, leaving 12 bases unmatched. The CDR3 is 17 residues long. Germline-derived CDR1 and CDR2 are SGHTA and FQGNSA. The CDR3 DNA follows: TGTGCCAGCAGCTGGGGAACAGGGGGCGTTGATGCAGATACGCAGTATTTT. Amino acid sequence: CASSWGTGGVDADTQYF.

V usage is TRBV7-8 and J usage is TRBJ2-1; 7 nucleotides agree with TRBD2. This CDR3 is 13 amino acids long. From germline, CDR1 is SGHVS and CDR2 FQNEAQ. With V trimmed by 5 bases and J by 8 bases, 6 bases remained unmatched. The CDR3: CASSAGLGDEQFF. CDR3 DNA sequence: TGTGCCAGCAGCGCTGGACTAGGGGATGAGCAGTTCTTC. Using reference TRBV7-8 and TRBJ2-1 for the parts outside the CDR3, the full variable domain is GAGVSQSPRYKVAKRGQDVALRCDPISGHVSLFWYQQALGQGPEFLTYFQNEAQLDKSGLPSDRFFAERPEGSVSTLKIQRTQQEDSAVYLCASSAGLGDEQFFGPGTRLTVL.

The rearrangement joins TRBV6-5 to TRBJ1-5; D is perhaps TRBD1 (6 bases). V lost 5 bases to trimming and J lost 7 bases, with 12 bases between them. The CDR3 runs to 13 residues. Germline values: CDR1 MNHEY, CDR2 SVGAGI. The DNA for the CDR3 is TGTGCCAGCAGTCCCGGGGGGCGGCAGCCCCAGCATTTT. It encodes CASSPGGRQPQHF.

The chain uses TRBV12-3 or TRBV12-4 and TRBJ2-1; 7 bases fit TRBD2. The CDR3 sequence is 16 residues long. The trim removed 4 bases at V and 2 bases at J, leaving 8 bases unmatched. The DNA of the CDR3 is TGTGCCAGCAGTTCTTCAAGGACTAGTACCTACAATGAGCAGTTCTTC. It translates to CASSSSRTSTYNEQFF.